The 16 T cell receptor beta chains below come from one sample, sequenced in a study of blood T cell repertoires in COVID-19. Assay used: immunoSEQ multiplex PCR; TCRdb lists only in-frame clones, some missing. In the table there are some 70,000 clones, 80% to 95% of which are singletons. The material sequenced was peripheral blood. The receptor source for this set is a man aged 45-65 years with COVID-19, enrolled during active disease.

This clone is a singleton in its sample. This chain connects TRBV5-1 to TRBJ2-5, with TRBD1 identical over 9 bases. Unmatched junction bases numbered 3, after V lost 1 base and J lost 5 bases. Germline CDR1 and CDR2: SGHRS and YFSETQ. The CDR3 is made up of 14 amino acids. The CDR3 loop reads CASSLLQGAETQYF. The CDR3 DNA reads TGCGCCAGCAGCTTGCTACAGGGGGCGGAGACCCAGTACTTC.

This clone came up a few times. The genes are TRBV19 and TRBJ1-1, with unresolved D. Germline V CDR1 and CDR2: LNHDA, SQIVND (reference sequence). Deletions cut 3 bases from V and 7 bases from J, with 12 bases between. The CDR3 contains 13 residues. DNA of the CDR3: TGTGCCAGTAGTATTGAAGGAGCGGGTGAAGCTTTCTTT. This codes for CASSIEGAGEAFF.

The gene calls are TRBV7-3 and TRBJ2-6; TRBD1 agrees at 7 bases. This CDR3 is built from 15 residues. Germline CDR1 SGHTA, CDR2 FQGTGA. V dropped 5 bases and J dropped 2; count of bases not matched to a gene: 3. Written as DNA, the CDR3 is TGTGCCAGCAGCCGGGGACAGCCTGGGGCCAACGTCCTGACTTTC. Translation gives CASSRGQPGANVLTF.

The CDR3 nucleotides read TGTGCCACCAGCAGGAGACAGGGTGGTCAGCCCCAGCATTTT. Its translation: CATSRRQGGQPQHF. The J gene is TRBJ1-5, the V gene TRBV15; 7 bases fit TRBD1. Germline CDR1 and CDR2: LNHNV and YYDKDF (reference sequence). This CDR3 has 14 amino acids. With V trimmed by 3 bases and J by 6 bases, 5 bases remained unmatched.

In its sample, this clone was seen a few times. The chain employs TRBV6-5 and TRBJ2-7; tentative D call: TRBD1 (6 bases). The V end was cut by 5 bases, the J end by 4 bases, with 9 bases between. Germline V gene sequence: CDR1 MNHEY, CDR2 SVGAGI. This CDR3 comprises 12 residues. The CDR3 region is CASSPQGYEQYF. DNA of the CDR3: TGTGCCAGCAGTCCACAGGGTTACGAGCAGTACTTC.

CDR3 sequence reads: CASSVPPGYGYTF. In nucleotides, the CDR3 is TGTGCCAGCAGTGTACCCCCCGGGTATGGCTACACCTTC. The chain has TRBV2 and TRBJ1-2; the D is unclear. CDR1 is SNHLY, CDR2 FYNNEI, per germline. The CDR3 length is 13 residues. V was pared by 4 bases and J by 5 bases, with 11 bases between.

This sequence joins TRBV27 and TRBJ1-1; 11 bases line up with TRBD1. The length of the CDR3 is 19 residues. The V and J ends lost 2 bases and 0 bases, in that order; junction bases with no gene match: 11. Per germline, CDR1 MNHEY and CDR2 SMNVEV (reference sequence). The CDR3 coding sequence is TGTGCCAGCAGTTTAAAGCCCCCGGACAGGGGGCTTCTGAACACTGAAGCTTTCTTT. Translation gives CASSLKPPDRGLLNTEAFF.

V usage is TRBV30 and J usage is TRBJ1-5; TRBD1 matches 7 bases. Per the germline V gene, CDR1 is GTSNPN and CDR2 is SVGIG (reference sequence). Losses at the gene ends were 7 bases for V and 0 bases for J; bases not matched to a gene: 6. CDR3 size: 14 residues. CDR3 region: CASGGQNSNQPQHF. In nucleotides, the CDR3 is TGTGCCTCAGGGGGGCAAAATAGCAATCAGCCCCAGCATTTT.

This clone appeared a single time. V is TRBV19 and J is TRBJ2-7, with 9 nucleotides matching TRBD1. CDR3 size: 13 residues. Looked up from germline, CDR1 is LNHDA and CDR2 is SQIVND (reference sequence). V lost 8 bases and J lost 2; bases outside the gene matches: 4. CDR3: CASARTGAYEQYF. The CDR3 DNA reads TGTGCCAGTGCTAGGACAGGGGCCTACGAGCAGTACTTC.

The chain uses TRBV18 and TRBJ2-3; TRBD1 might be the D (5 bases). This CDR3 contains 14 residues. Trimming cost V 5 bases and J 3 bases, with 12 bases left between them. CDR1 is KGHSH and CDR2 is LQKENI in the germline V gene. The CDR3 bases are TGTGCCAGCTCATCGCAGGGTAGGACAGATACGCAGTATTTT. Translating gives CASSSQGRTDTQYF.

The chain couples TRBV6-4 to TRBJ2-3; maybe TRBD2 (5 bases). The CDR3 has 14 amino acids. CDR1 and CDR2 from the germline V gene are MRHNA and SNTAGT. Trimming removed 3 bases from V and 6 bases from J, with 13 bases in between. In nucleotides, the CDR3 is TGTGCCAGCAGTGAAGGAGGCCCGTGGGATACGCAGTATTTT. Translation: CASSEGGPWDTQYF.

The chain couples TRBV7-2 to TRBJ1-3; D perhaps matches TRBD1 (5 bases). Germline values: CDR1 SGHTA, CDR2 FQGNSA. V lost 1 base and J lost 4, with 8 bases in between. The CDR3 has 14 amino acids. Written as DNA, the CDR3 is TGTGCCAGCAGCTTAGGGGGCACCGGAAACACCATATATTTT. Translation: CASSLGGTGNTIYF.

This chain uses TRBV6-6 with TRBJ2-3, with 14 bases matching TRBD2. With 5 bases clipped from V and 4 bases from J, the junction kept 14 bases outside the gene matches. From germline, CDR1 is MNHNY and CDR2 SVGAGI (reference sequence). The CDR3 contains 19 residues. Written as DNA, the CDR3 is TGTGCCAGCAGTCGAAGCCCCGGGACTAGCGGGAGAGAGGCAGATACGCAGTATTTT. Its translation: CASSRSPGTSGREADTQYF.

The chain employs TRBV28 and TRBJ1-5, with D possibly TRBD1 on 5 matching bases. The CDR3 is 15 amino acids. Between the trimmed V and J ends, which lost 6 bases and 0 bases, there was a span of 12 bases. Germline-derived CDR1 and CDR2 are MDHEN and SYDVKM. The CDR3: CASSYRTFSNQPQHF. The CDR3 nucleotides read TGTGCCAGCAGCTATCGGACATTTAGCAATCAGCCCCAGCATTTT.

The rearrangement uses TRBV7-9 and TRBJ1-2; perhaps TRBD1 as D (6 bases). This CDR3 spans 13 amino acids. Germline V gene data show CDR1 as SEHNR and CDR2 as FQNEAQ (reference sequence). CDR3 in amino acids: CATTQQGLLGYTF. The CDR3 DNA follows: TGTGCTACAACCCAACAGGGATTGTTGGGCTACACCTTC.

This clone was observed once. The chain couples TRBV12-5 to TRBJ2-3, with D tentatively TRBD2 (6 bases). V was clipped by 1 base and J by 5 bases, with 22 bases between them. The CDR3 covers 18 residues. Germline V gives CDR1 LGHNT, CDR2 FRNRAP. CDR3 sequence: CASGLGPGRGRAGDTQYF. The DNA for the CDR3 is TGTGCTAGTGGTTTGGGCCCCGGGAGAGGCCGAGCGGGAGATACGCAGTATTTT.